The source of this TCR beta chain is a study of T cell responses to AZD1222 COVID-19 vaccine (dated by TCRdb to the early 2020s). In the study overall: Because spike-specific TCR depth and breadth did not differ between the two schedules, AZD1222 recipients who got a second dose at roughly 4 weeks were pooled with those who got a second dose at roughly 12 weeks. TCR sequencing was performed for about 250 trial participants, of whom 200 to 220 were given two doses of AZD1222 and 26 were given two doses of MenACWY control vaccine. Trial participants were enrolled by age into subgroups of 18-55, 56-69 and 70-plus years, and around 150, 28 and 57 TCR-sequenced participants, respectively, were included in these subgroups. Broader findings and caveats from the paper: Epitopes outside the regions mutated in the B.1.351 and B.1.1.7 variants were reportedly recognized by nearly half of the unique spike-specific TCRs. CD4 TCRs associated with the vaccine covered the entire spike protein, and the dominant responses were in regions 160-218 and 743-854. The 56-69-year group was small, and its depth increase did not reach significance, likely because of low power. Participants were mostly white British, with more females than males. The authors suggested clonal diversity may have been underestimated. Spike-specific TCR breadth and depth rose significantly after two AZD1222 doses compared with day 0 and with MenACWY recipients. Conclusions about previously exposed vaccinees are limited, since just 5 or 6 AZD1222 recipients were seropositive for SARS-CoV-2 at baseline. Because no day 14 peak-response samples were available, the repertoires could be characterized only after the peak T cell response.

The CDR3 regions of human TCRbeta chains were analyzed by immunosequencing. The original pipeline was this. TCRs in the repertoires were compared against a reference library of SARS-CoV-2-specific TCRs that had been generated with the MIRA antigen-specificity platform. Breadth was defined as the fraction of unique TCRs that were SARS-CoV-2-associated. Depth was defined as the fraction of total T cells that were SARS-CoV-2-associated. Using the MIRA data, each spike-specific TCR was assigned both to the spike region to which the TCR was reactive and to a CD4 or CD8 class. Log10-transformed breadth and depth values were compared by one-way ANOVA with Sidak's multiple comparisons tests. TCRdb carries this immuneACCESS record with in-frame sequences only. Its versions omit some clonotypes, under half of them owing to an unresolved V gene in the studies checked, with the rest unexplained. D and trimming come from the DNA, and the V and J calls and clone size come from that table. The sample includes more than 100,000 clones, with roughly 88% observed a single time. Roughly 4% of the sample is held by the ten biggest clonotypes.

Sequences LNHDA (CDR1) and SQIVND (CDR2) are obtained from the germline V gene (reference sequence). V and J are truncated by 7 bases and 5 bases respectively, leaving an intervening sequence of 9 bases. From its cysteine to its phenylalanine, the CDR3 spans 13 amino acids. Just the 39-base CDR3 DNA is kept, in frame starting at base 1. Reading the label with the study, this specimen's time point is: baseline before first vaccination. Samples from vaccinated people were obtained from the UK trials COV001 and COV002, which included a single-blind randomized controlled phase 2/3 trial of AZD1222 (ChAdOx1 nCoV-19) in healthy adults. For TCRbeta chain sequencing, PBMC samples were collected from trial participants at day 0 and at day 28 after the second dose. Turning to this clone: This clone's antigen is unknown. No quality values exist for individual bases; no much larger clone is one base distant.

The TCR sequence derives from an adult in good health. The specimen comprised peripheral blood, sampled on day 0 of AZD1222 vaccination. This chain joins TRBV19 to TRBJ1-6, with no confident D gene call. The CDR3 in this case is CASKTRNNSPLHF. Here is the DNA: TGTGCCAGTAAAACCCGGAATAATTCACCCCTCCACTTT. Outside the CDR3, residues come from the reference TRBV19 and TRBJ1-6 proteins, so the full variable domain is: DGGITQSPKYLFRKEGQNVTLSCEQNLNHDAMYWYRQDPGQGLRLIYYSQIVNDFQKGDIAEGYSVSREKKESFPLTVTSAQKNPTAFYLCASKTRNNSPLHFGNGTRLTVT.